The 7 T cell receptor beta chains given below trace back to one sample, sequenced in a study of shared clonotypes between healthy human individuals. TCRdb's copy holds only in-frame clones and misses some; the assay was immunoSEQ multiplex PCR. The table lists hundreds of thousands of clones, about 96% of them singletons. The material sequenced was naive CD4+ T cells sorted from blood. Subset of the sample: CD45RA+ positively selected. These receptors all come from a woman aged 30 to 39 in good health.

The V and J genes are TRBV18 and TRBJ1-1; 8 bases match TRBD1. This CDR3 region has 17 residues. The trim removed 2 bases at V and 5 bases at J, leaving 13 bases unmatched. Per germline, CDR1 KGHSH and CDR2 LQKENI. The CDR3 sequence is CASSPGRGPAMRTEAFF. The CDR3 nucleotides are TGTGCCAGCTCACCAGGCAGGGGGCCCGCCATGCGAACTGAAGCTTTCTTT.

The chain couples TRBV6-5 to TRBJ2-7; D not certain. V dropped 8 bases and J dropped 4 bases, with 18 bases sitting between them. The CDR3 runs 14 residues. Per the germline V gene, CDR1 is MNHEY and CDR2 is SVGAGI. CDR3 sequence reads: CASQPNGPGYEQYF. DNA for the CDR3: TGTGCCAGCCAACCTAACGGACCTGGTTACGAGCAGTACTTC.

The V gene is TRBV10-2, the J gene TRBJ2-3, with no clear D. V was trimmed by 4 bases and J by 4 bases, leaving 6 bases between them. CDR3 length: 12 residues. CDR1 is WSHSY and CDR2 is SAAADI in the germline V gene. The CDR3 loop is CASSVPSDTQYF. CDR3 nucleotide sequence: TGCGCCAGCAGTGTGCCCTCAGATACGCAGTATTTT.

V is TRBV13 and J is TRBJ2-3; a weak D match, TRBD1 (5 bases). CDR3 length equals 16 residues. V gave up 5 bases and J gave up 2 bases, with 17 bases separating them. In germline, CDR1 is PRHDT, CDR2 FYEKMQ (reference sequence). The CDR3 DNA reads as TGTGCCAGCAGCGCGCAAGGGGTAATCTCCACAGATACGCAGTATTTT. Residues: CASSAQGVISTDTQYF.

The chain joins TRBV4-2 to TRBJ2-7; 9 bases fit TRBD2. Germline V gene data show CDR1 as LGHNA and CDR2 as YNFKEQ. The CDR3 totals 16 residues. Germline trimming cut 2 bases from V and 6 bases from J; bases unmatched to any gene: 11. The CDR3 reads CASSQFISGSGVEQYF. CDR3 sequence (DNA): TGTGCCAGCAGCCAATTCATTAGCGGGAGTGGGGTCGAGCAGTACTTC.

This chain joins TRBV6-1 and TRBJ2-7, with TRBD2 matching over 9 bases. The CDR3 is 13 amino acids. V trimming: 6 bases; J trimming: 7 bases; junction bases outside the gene matches: 7. Germline loops: CDR1 MNHNS, CDR2 SASEGT. The CDR3 DNA reads as TGTGCCAGCAGGGAGGCTAGCGGGGCAGAGCAGTACTTC. Residues: CASREASGAEQYF.

This clone was seen a handful of times. This rearrangement joins TRBV6-5 to TRBJ1-4; D might be TRBD1 (5 bases). Germline CDR1 is MNHEY and CDR2 is SVGAGI. The CDR3 totals 15 residues. Between the trimmed V and J ends, which lost 7 bases and 8 bases, there was a span of 20 bases. The DNA for the CDR3 is TGTGCCAGCACAGCGCCCCGGGACCTTTCGGAAAAACTGTTTTTT. It specifies CASTAPRDLSEKLFF.